This T cell receptor (beta chain) is from a study of T cell repertoires in cytomegalovirus infection. Study background: Public TCR beta signatures were indicative of both CMV infection and a matching HLA type. Regarding the study as a whole: The response measured ex vivo was dominated by TCR beta clonotypes (HLA-C-restricted and CMV-specific).

Trimming took off 6 bases at V and 9 bases at J, with 15 bases between the two ends. Germline CDR1 and CDR2: MNHEY and SVGAGI. This CDR3 is 14 amino acids long. Of note for this clonotype: Antigen: not known. Because it lacks the conserved phenylalanine or tryptophan at the end, this CDR3 is likely a read error.

TCRdb reprocessed the reads via MiXCR and lists one record per CDR3 protein. The data contain some 440,000 distinct CDR3 sequences, approximately 30% of them singletons. This chain joins TRBV6-5 and TRBJ1-6, with a possible D match to TRBD1 (5 bases). This sequence originates from a human donor in good health (CMV status not recorded). Some clones in this sample may be carry-over from other donors' samples. Sequencing used PBMCs. The CDR3 protein is CASRSRAGGSPLHG. In DNA, the CDR3 is TGTGCCAGCAGATCCAGGGCTGGGGGTTCACCCCTCCACGGT.